The sequence of this T cell receptor (beta chain) was determined in a study of beta chain features in type 1 diabetes. Study-wide background: There were 107,917,701 sorted cells examined across all samples. The study's findings and limits: For patients and controls alike, PCR might favor shorter templates to the same degree.

Each of the CD4+ naive, central memory, regulatory and stem cell-like memory populations was sorted via CD45RO/CCR7/CD25/CD127/CD95/CD27. Germline V gene lookup returns CDR1 LNHNV and CDR2 YYDKDF (reference sequence). Between the trimmed V and J ends, which lost 8 bases and 6 bases, there was a span of 8 bases. The CDR3 consists of 11 residues. Sequenced material consisted of expressed TCRB transcripts (all of the isolated RNA was reverse transcribed). Here immunoSEQ multiplex PCR was the method, and the copy in TCRdb shows in-frame clones only, minus some. The table has roughly 40,000 clones, roughly 49% seen once. Remarks on this clone: Its matching antigen is unknown.

The sample was central memory CD4+ T cells from blood. The chain couples TRBV15 to TRBJ2-1, with TRBD2 as a possible D gene (5 bases). The clonotype was recovered from a young woman in good health. The CDR3 loop is CATQRVNEQFF. The CDR3, as DNA: TGTGCCACCCAGAGGGTCAATGAGCAGTTCTTC.